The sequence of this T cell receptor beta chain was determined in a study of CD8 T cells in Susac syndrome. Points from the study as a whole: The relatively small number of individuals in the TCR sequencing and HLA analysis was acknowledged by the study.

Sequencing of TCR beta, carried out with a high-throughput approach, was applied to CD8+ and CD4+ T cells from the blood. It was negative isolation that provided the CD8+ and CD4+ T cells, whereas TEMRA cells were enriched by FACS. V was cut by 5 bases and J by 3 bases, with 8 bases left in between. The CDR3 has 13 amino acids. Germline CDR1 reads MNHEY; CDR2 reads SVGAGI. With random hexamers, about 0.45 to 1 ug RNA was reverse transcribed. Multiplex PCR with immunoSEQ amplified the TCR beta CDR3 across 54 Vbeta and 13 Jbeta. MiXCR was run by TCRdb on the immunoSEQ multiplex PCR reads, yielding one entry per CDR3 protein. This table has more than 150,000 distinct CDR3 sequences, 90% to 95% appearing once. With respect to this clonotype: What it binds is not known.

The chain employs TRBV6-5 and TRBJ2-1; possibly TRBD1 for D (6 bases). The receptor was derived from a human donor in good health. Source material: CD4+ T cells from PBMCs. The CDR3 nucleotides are TGTGCCAGCAGTCCGGACAGCTACAATGAGCAGTTCTTC. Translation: CASSPDSYNEQFF.